One sample yielded the 7 T cell receptor beta chains listed below, sequenced in a study of cytomegalovirus exposure and HLA in healthy donors. With 60 Vbeta and 13 Jbeta primers, the PCR was carried out. Sequencing used immunoSEQ multiplex PCR; TCRdb keeps in-frame clones, though not all of them. Among 120,000 to 150,000 clones, over 70% were seen once, and the ten largest hold about 6.5%. Input material: PBMCs. These receptors were taken from a man aged 35 to 55 in good health and CMV-seropositive.

J is TRBJ1-2 and V is TRBV6-5; D is possibly TRBD1 (5 bases). This CDR3 contains 13 residues. Per the germline V gene, CDR1 is MNHEY and CDR2 is SVGAGI. Trimming stripped 7 bases from V and 3 bases from J, with 12 bases between. The CDR3 nucleotides read TGTGCCAGCATTTCTGGCAGGGACTATGGCTACACCTTC. Its protein is CASISGRDYGYTF.

The chain joins TRBV7-9 to TRBJ2-1, with 7 bases fitting TRBD2. The CDR3 totals 12 residues. CDR1 and CDR2 (germline): SEHNR, FQNEAQ (reference sequence). The V gene end was trimmed by 5 bases and the J gene end by 7 bases; junction bases not matched to a gene: 2. In DNA, the CDR3 is TGTGCCAGCAGCAGACTAGCTAATGAGCAGTTCTTC. It is translated as CASSRLANEQFF.

The chain is built from TRBV5-1 and TRBJ1-2; D uncertain. Trimming removed 2 bases from V and 2 bases from J, with 25 bases in between. Germline V lookup: CDR1 SGHRS, CDR2 YFSETQ. This CDR3 has 19 residues. The CDR3 here is CASSLTLLRAPTQNYGYTF. The DNA of the CDR3 is TGCGCCAGCAGCTTAACTCTCCTCCGAGCTCCTACCCAAAACTATGGCTACACCTTC.

V is TRBV7-9 and J is TRBJ1-2; TRBD1 agrees at 8 bases. Germline V gene data show CDR1 as SEHNR and CDR2 as FQNEAQ (reference sequence). With V trimmed by 0 bases and J by 8 bases, 2 bases remained unmatched. The CDR3 is 13 residues long. This CDR3 reads CASSLATGDGYTF. The CDR3 nucleotides are TGTGCCAGCAGCTTAGCGACAGGGGACGGCTACACCTTC.

The chain's CDR3 is CASSARLAGGTDTQYF. The CDR3 nucleotides read TGTGCCAGCAGCGCCAGACTAGCGGGAGGGACAGATACGCAGTATTTT. The chain recombines TRBV9 with TRBJ2-3; 14 bases match TRBD2. Germline loops: CDR1 SGDLS, CDR2 YYNGEE. The CDR3 sequence is 16 residues long. With V trimmed by 3 bases and J by 3 bases, 3 bases remained unmatched. Full variable domain (remainder filled in from reference TRBV9 and TRBJ2-3): DSGVTQTPKHLITATGQRVTLRCSPRSGDLSVYWYQQSLDQGLQFLIQYYNGEERAKGNILERFSAQQFPDLHSELNLSSLELGDSALYFCASSARLAGGTDTQYFGPGTRLTVL.

The CDR3 is CATRTSGLQFF. The CDR3 DNA follows: TGTGCCACCCGGACTAGCGGCCTACAGTTCTTC. The chain combines TRBV30 with TRBJ2-1; 10 bases align to TRBD2. The trim removed 8 bases at V and 13 bases at J, leaving 8 bases unmatched. Germline V gene lookup returns CDR1 GTSNPN and CDR2 SVGIG (reference sequence). The CDR3 contains 11 residues.

V and J are TRBV19 and TRBJ1-3, with D perhaps TRBD1 (5 bases). In germline, CDR1 is LNHDA, CDR2 SQIVND (reference sequence). The germline V and J ends were trimmed by 5 bases and 0 bases, with 11 bases remaining between them. CDR3 length equals 15 residues. The CDR3 DNA reads as TGTGCCAGTAGTCCTGACAGTCTCTCTGGAAACACCATATATTTT. Its protein is CASSPDSLSGNTIYF.